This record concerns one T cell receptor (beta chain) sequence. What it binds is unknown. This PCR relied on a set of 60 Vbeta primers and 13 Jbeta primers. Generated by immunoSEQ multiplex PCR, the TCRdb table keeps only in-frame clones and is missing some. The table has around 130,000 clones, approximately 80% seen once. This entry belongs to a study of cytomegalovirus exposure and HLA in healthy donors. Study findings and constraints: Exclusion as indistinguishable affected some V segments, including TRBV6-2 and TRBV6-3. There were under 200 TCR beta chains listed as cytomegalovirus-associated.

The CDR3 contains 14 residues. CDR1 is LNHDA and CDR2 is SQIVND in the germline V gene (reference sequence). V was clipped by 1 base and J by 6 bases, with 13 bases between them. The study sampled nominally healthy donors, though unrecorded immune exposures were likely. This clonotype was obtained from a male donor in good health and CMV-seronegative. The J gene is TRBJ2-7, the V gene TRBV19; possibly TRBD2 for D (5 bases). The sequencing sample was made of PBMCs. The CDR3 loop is CASSIGKRVGEQYF. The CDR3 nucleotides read TGTGCCAGTAGTATAGGCAAGAGGGTCGGCGAGCAGTACTTC.